This T cell receptor beta chain appears in the sequencing data of a study of OX40 agonist ivuxolimab in advanced cancers. General study results and limits: Low normalized T-cell clonal expansion was also seen in some nonresponders.

Individuals having autoimmune disease history or systemic immunosuppression were not enrolled. Sampling times: baseline, cycle 4 day 1, cycle 7 day 1. V lost 11 bases to trimming and J lost 8 bases, with 21 bases between them. The CDR3 is 13 residues long. CDR1 is LNHDA and CDR2 is SQIVND in the germline V gene (reference sequence). The protocol was immunoSEQ multiplex PCR, while the TCRdb copy is restricted to in-frame clones and leaves out a portion. The repertoire holds roughly 73,000 clones, with 88% as singletons. A remark on this clone: The target antigen is unknown.

This clonotype was obtained from an adult with an advanced solid tumor such as melanoma, head and neck, liver or kidney cancer. The rearrangement uses TRBV19 and TRBJ1-2; a possible D gene is TRBD1 (6 bases). The material was CD4+ or CD8+ T cells sorted from blood, obtained in a trial of the OX40 agonist ivuxolimab. The CDR3 sequence: CAGTYRDGGGYTF. CDR3 in DNA: TGTGCCGGAACATACAGGGACGGCGGGGGCTACACCTTC.